These 20 T cell receptor beta chains share one sample of origin, sequenced in a study of OX40 agonist ivuxolimab in advanced cancers. Data came from immunoSEQ multiplex PCR; TCRdb stores just in-frame clones and leaves some out. Altogether some 83,000 clones are present, 90% to 95% being singletons, with the ten largest covering around 0.75%. The specimen comprised CD4+ or CD8+ T cells sorted from blood, sampled in a trial of the OX40 agonist ivuxolimab. All receptors come from an adult with an advanced solid tumor such as melanoma, head and neck, liver or kidney cancer.

The rearrangement links TRBV18 to TRBJ2-1; D not resolved. The length of the CDR3 is 16 residues. V was clipped by 0 bases and J by 0 bases, with 9 bases between them. The germline V gene has CDR1 KGHSH and CDR2 LQKENI. DNA of the CDR3: TGTGCCAGCTCACCACCCGGCGGAACCTCCTACAATGAGCAGTTCTTC. Its translation: CASSPPGGTSYNEQFF.

The chain recombines TRBV28 with TRBJ2-1; 7 nucleotides match TRBD2. This CDR3 contains 16 residues. Germline CDR1 MDHEN, CDR2 SYDVKM. Unmatched junction bases numbered 8, after V lost 3 bases and J lost 3 bases. CDR3 DNA: TGTGCCAGCAGTTTCGCTCTAGCGGCCTTCTACAATGAGCAGTTCTTC. This translates into CASSFALAAFYNEQFF.

The chain recombines TRBV18 with TRBJ2-1; possibly TRBD1 for D (5 bases). Germline V lookup: CDR1 KGHSH, CDR2 LQKENI. The CDR3 loop spans 18 amino acids. Trimming stripped 1 base from V and 0 bases from J, with 16 bases between. CDR3 amino acids: CASSPLDRGASSYNEQFF. The CDR3, as DNA: TGTGCCAGCTCACCACTTGACCGTGGGGCCAGCTCCTACAATGAGCAGTTCTTC.

The chain combines TRBV7-2 with TRBJ2-5, with TRBD2 matching 7 bases. The CDR3 has 15 residues. From germline, CDR1 is SGHTA and CDR2 FQGNSA. Trimming cost V 4 bases and J 1 base; bases outside gene matches: 6. The CDR3 loop reads CASSWGGGSQETQYF. The CDR3 nucleotides are TGTGCCAGCAGCTGGGGGGGAGGGTCCCAAGAGACCCAGTACTTC.

The chain couples TRBV23-1 to TRBJ1-2, with a possible D match to TRBD1 (6 bases). TRBV23-1 is labeled an ORF, and its function is uncertain. The V gene lost 2 bases and the J gene lost 6 bases, with 10 bases spanning the gap. The CDR3 is made up of 13 amino acids. In DNA, the CDR3 is TGCGCCAGCAGTCAAGGGGGCGCTGATGGCTACACCTTC. Protein: CASSQGGADGYTF.

This clone has a single count. The chain couples TRBV19 to TRBJ1-5; D uncertain. V was pared by 8 bases and J by 4 bases, with 15 bases between. Germline V gives CDR1 LNHDA, CDR2 SQIVND (reference sequence). The CDR3 is 14 residues long. CDR3 DNA sequence: TGTGCCAGTCGGTTGCCAGGCGAGAATCAGCCCCAGCATTTT. Its protein is CASRLPGENQPQHF. The full variable domain, in which reference TRBV19 and TRBJ1-5 provide the parts outside the CDR3, is DGGITQSPKYLFRKEGQNVTLSCEQNLNHDAMYWYRQDPGQGLRLIYYSQIVNDFQKGDIAEGYSVSREKKESFPLTVTSAQKNPTAFYLCASRLPGENQPQHFGDGTRLSIL.

The chain has TRBV19 and TRBJ2-3, with TRBD2 matching 14 bases. The CDR3 loop spans 17 amino acids. The V gene end was trimmed by 5 bases and the J gene end by 8 bases; junction bases not matched to a gene: 12. Germline V gives CDR1 LNHDA, CDR2 SQIVND (reference sequence). CDR3 bases: TGTGCCAGTAGTGGGGGGACTAGCGGGAGTAGGAGTGGTACGCAGTATTTT. As protein: CASSGGTSGSRSGTQYF.

On this clone: Sequence at one end of the junction differs from germline and may be a read error. The chain recombines TRBV19 with TRBJ1-1; perhaps TRBD1 as D (5 bases). CDR1 is LNHDA, CDR2 SQIVND, per germline (reference sequence). CDR3 length equals 14 residues. The CDR3 DNA follows: TGTGCCAGCAGTAGGGACCTACTGAACACTGAAGCTTTCTTT. Translated: CASSRDLLNTEAFF.

As DNA, the CDR3 is TGTGCCAGCAGGCCGGGACAGGGGTACGAGCAGTACTTC. Protein sequence: CASRPGQGYEQYF. The chain carries TRBV7-9 and TRBJ2-7; 10 nucleotides match TRBD1. CDR3 length equals 13 residues. V was pared by 6 bases and J by 4 bases, with 3 bases of the junction left unmatched. Germline V gives CDR1 SEHNR, CDR2 FQNEAQ (reference sequence).

The rearrangement uses TRBV4-3 and TRBJ2-3; no reliable D call. Looked up from germline, CDR1 is LGHNA and CDR2 is YSLEER. This CDR3 is 11 amino acids long. V was shortened by 4 bases and J by 5 bases, with 4 bases between the two germline ends. CDR3 in amino acids: CASSPGDTQYF. The CDR3 bases are TGCGCCAGCAGCCCAGGAGATACGCAGTATTTT.

The chain couples TRBV7-3 to TRBJ2-1, with TRBD2 matching over 8 bases. This CDR3 is built from 14 residues. With V trimmed by 5 bases and J by 8 bases, 8 bases remained unmatched. The germline CDR1 and CDR2 sequences are SGHTA and FQGTGA. For the CDR3, the DNA is TGTGCCAGCAGCCCCCGGACTAGCCGGGATGAGCAGTTCTTC. Amino acid sequence: CASSPRTSRDEQFF. Using reference TRBV7-3 and TRBJ2-1 for the parts outside the CDR3, the full variable domain is GAGVSQTPSNKVTEKGKYVELRCDPISGHTALYWYRQSLGQGPEFLIYFQGTGAADDSGLPNDRFFAVRPEGSVSTLKIQRTERGDSAVYLCASSPRTSRDEQFFGPGTRLTVL.

There are a few counts of this clone. The rearrangement links TRBV12-5 to TRBJ2-5; 7 bases line up with TRBD2. The CDR3 covers 15 residues. CDR1 is LGHNT, CDR2 FRNRAP, per germline. V was pared by 3 bases and J by 4 bases, with 8 bases of the junction left unmatched. CDR3 nucleotides: TGTGCTAGTGGTTTAACGGGAGGAGTCGGAGAGACCCAGTACTTC. Amino acid sequence: CASGLTGGVGETQYF.

The chain links TRBV5-4 to TRBJ2-3; 7 nucleotides agree with TRBD2. Trimming removed 4 bases from V and 3 bases from J; junction bases left unmatched: 8. The CDR3 contains 15 residues. CDR1 and CDR2 from the germline V gene are SGHNT and YYREEE (reference sequence). CDR3 nucleotides: TGTGCCAGCAGCAGGGGAACTAGCGAAACAGATACGCAGTATTTT. It codes for CASSRGTSETDTQYF.

This rearrangement joins TRBV6-5 to TRBJ2-7; D ambiguous. The CDR3 runs 14 residues. Trimming removed 0 bases from V and 3 bases from J, with 9 bases in between. CDR1 and CDR2 (germline): MNHEY, SVGAGI. Here the CDR3 reads CASSYSFQNYEQYF. CDR3 nucleotides: TGTGCCAGCAGTTACTCGTTTCAAAACTACGAGCAGTACTTC.

V and J are TRBV19 and TRBJ1-5; no firm D call. With 5 bases removed from V and 7 bases from J, the gap between germline ends came to 12 bases. Per the germline V gene, CDR1 is LNHDA and CDR2 is SQIVND (reference sequence). The CDR3 sequence is 13 residues long. The CDR3: CASSLGVDQPQHF. The CDR3 DNA reads as TGTGCCAGTAGTCTTGGGGTGGACCAGCCCCAGCATTTT.

This clone was counted once. The rearrangement uses TRBV4-2 and TRBJ2-4, with D possibly being TRBD2 (6 bases). Trimming left V 1 base short and J 8 bases short, with 15 bases between. Germline CDR1 is LGHNA and CDR2 is YNFKEQ. This CDR3 contains 15 residues. CDR3 nucleotides: TGTGCCAGCAGCCAAGTATCCGGGAGAGGGGACATTCAGTACTTC. Amino acid sequence: CASSQVSGRGDIQYF.

In its sample, this clone was seen once. V is TRBV6-5 and J is TRBJ1-2, with 9 bases identical to TRBD1. The CDR3 extends over 13 amino acids. Germline CDR1 reads MNHEY; CDR2 reads SVGAGI. V lost 6 bases to trimming and J lost 8 bases; unmatched junction nucleotides: 7. The chain's CDR3 is CASRSTGGSGYTF. CDR3 DNA: TGTGCCAGCAGGTCTACAGGGGGCTCCGGCTACACCTTC.

This chain uses TRBV9 with TRBJ2-1, with D unresolved. CDR3 length: 14 residues. V shed 0 bases and J shed 8 bases, with 12 bases lying between them. Germline CDR1 SGDLS, CDR2 YYNGEE. CDR3 residues: CASSVGPGHDEQFF. CDR3 DNA sequence: TGTGCCAGCAGCGTAGGGCCGGGCCACGATGAGCAGTTCTTC.

This sequence joins TRBV10-3 and TRBJ2-7, with 12 bases that match TRBD2. V lost 6 bases, J lost 6 bases, and 6 bases stayed unmatched. There are 14 residues in the CDR3. Germline lookup yields CDR1 ENHRY and CDR2 SYGVKD. CDR3 sequence (DNA): TGTGCCATCAGCAGACTAGCGGGAGATGGCGAGCAGTACTTC. Protein: CAISRLAGDGEQYF.

V gene TRBV4-1 combines with J gene TRBJ2-3; D might be TRBD2 (5 bases). The germline gives CDR1 MGHRA, CDR2 YSYEKL. Trimming left V 2 bases short and J 8 bases short, with 20 bases between. The CDR3 is made up of 16 amino acids. The CDR3, as DNA: TGCGCCAGCAGCCAACCCGAGCGGAGTTCGTTTGTTACGCAGTATTTT. Amino acids: CASSQPERSSFVTQYF.